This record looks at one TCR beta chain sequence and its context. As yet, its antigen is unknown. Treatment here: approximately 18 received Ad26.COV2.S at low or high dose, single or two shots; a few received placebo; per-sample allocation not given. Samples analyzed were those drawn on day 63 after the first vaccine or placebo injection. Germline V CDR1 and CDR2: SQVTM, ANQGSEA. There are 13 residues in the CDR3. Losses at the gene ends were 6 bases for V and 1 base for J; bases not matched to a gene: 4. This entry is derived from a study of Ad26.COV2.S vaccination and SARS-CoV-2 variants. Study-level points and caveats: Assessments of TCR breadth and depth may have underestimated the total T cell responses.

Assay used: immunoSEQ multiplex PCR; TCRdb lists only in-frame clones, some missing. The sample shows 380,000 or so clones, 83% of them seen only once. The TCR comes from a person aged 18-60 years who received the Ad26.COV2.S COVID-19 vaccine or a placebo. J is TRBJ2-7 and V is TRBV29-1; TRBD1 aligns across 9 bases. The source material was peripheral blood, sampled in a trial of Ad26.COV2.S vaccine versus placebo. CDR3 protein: CSVPGQGSYEQYF. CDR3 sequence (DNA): TGCAGCGTGCCGGGACAGGGATCCTACGAGCAGTACTTC.